The sample holds many counts of the clone carrying this TCR beta chain. Its antigen is not identified. The data belong to a study of tumor-infiltrating lymphocytes in primary liver carcinoma. From germline, CDR1 is DFQATT and CDR2 SNEGSKA (reference sequence). The CDR3 runs to 13 residues. Trimming removed 4 bases from V and 1 base from J, with 10 bases in between. TCR beta cDNA came from approximately 540 ng total RNA, primed with a constant-region primer. It was through three nested multiplex PCR rounds of slightly modified ARM-PCR that TCR beta libraries arose. Forward primers for TRBV1-TRBV30 and a C-beta reverse primer served the first two PCR rounds, at roughly 10 cycles each. TCRdb itself ran the multiplex PCR reads through MiXCR, one entry per CDR3 protein. Of about 20,000 distinct CDR3 sequences in the sample, roughly 72% were seen once. General study findings and limits: The study found tumor-adjacent and tumor-blood pairs overlapped less than tumor region pairs. Significantly greater top-250-clone fractions characterized tumors relative to blood (p = 0.039). No more than about 8-24% of top clones could be seen in all five tumor regions.

The study co-extracted DNA and RNA from 20-30 mg of unsorted bulk tissue. The source is a man aged 40-55 years with primary liver carcinoma and hepatitis B virus infection. This chain uses TRBV20-1 with TRBJ1-1, with D possibly being TRBD1 (6 bases). The sequenced sample was liver tumor tissue from sampling region 1. This sample's subset: tumor region T1, superior pole. CDR3 DNA: TGCAGTGCTACTTCGACAGGGAACACTGAAGCTTTCTTT. Protein sequence: CSATSTGNTEAFF.